What follows is one T cell receptor (beta chain) and its context. Its antigen remains unidentified. The sample comes from a study of shared clonotypes between healthy human individuals. Using immunoSEQ multiplex PCR, the repertoire was profiled, and TCRdb retains in-frame clones only, with some absent. The profile covers fewer than 1 million clones, with around 96% appearing a single time and roughly 0.23% taken by the ten largest. This CDR3 contains 13 residues. Study conclusions and caveats: Sequencing depth was a factor that was expected to affect clonotype sharing among donors. Approximately 4.9% of naive CD4 clonotypes were shared across four donors.

CD8 cells classed as naive were CD45RO-negative and positively selected for CCR7, excluding terminally differentiated effector memory CD45RA+ cells. The sample comprised naive CD8+ T cells sorted from blood. The receptor comes from a man under 40 in good health. The chain couples TRBV21-1 to TRBJ1-4. TRBV21-1 is a pseudogene. CDR3 DNA: TGTGCCAGCACCGGACCGAAGTGTGAAAAACTGTTTTTT. It codes for CASTGPKCEKLFF.